These 30 T cell receptor beta chains were sequenced from one sample in a study of cytomegalovirus exposure and HLA in healthy donors. Primers: 60 Vbeta forward and 13 Jbeta reverse. Using immunoSEQ multiplex PCR, the repertoire was profiled, and TCRdb retains in-frame clones only, with some absent. This sample's table has 77,000 or so clones. The sample taken for sequencing was PBMCs. Receptor source: a man aged 25-40 years in good health and CMV-seronegative.

The chain joins TRBV7-2 to TRBJ1-5; D is uncertain. This CDR3 has 14 amino acids. Trimming pared 1 base from V and 2 bases from J, leaving 6 bases between. Germline-derived CDR1 and CDR2 are SGHTA and FQGNSA. The CDR3 reads CASSLVGRNQPQHF. CDR3 sequence (DNA): TGTGCCAGCAGCTTAGTTGGGCGCAATCAGCCCCAGCATTTT.

This chain uses TRBV5-6 with TRBJ2-7; a weak D match, TRBD2 (6 bases). The ends were cut back, 4 bases at V and 2 bases at J, with 16 bases in the middle. The CDR3 contains 15 residues. The germline V gene has CDR1 SGHDT and CDR2 YYEEEE. CDR3 coding DNA: TGTGCCAGCAGCGCACTAGCACCTGGCGCCTACGAGCAGTACTTC. Translation gives CASSALAPGAYEQYF. Filled out from reference TRBV5-6 and TRBJ2-7, the complete variable domain reads DAGVTQSPTHLIKTRGQQVTLRCSPKSGHDTVSWYQQALGQGPQFIFQYYEEEERQRGNFPDRFSGHQFPNYSSELNVNALLLGDSALYLCASSALAPGAYEQYFGPGTRLTVT.

J is TRBJ2-3 and V is TRBV5-1; possibly TRBD2 for D (6 bases). Germline V gene lookup returns CDR1 SGHRS and CDR2 YFSETQ. V lost 2 bases to trimming and J lost 4 bases, with 14 bases between them. The CDR3 is 15 amino acids. CDR3 loop: CASSFGLASADTQYF. In DNA, the CDR3 is TGCGCCAGCAGCTTCGGGCTAGCGAGCGCAGATACGCAGTATTTT.

CDR3 coding DNA: TGTGCCAGCAGTGAGACAGGTGATCAGCCCCAGCATTTT. Translated, it gives CASSETGDQPQHF. This sequence joins TRBV6-1 and TRBJ1-5; TRBD1 is a possible D gene (6 bases). This CDR3 has 13 residues. V was shortened by 3 bases and J by 5 bases, with 8 bases between the two germline ends. Germline-derived CDR1 and CDR2 are MNHNS and SASEGT.

The chain employs TRBV4-3 and TRBJ2-1, with D possibly matching TRBD2 (7 bases). Germline CDR1 and CDR2: LGHNA and YSLEER. The CDR3 is 14 residues long. The germline V and J ends were trimmed by 4 bases and 6 bases, with 13 bases remaining between them. The CDR3 nucleotides are TGCGCCAGCAGCCTCGGGGGAGGGGGCAATGAGCAGTTCTTC. Translating it yields CASSLGGGGNEQFF.

In DNA, the CDR3 is TGTGCCAGTAGTATAGTCGGGGAGGGCAGCACTGAAGCTTTCTTT. Amino acid sequence: CASSIVGEGSTEAFF. This rearrangement joins TRBV19 to TRBJ1-1; no firm D call. In germline, CDR1 is LNHDA, CDR2 SQIVND (reference sequence). The V end lost 1 base, the J end lost 4 bases, and 13 bases lay between the germline ends. CDR3 length: 15 residues.

The CDR3 protein is CASSYFPRGSDTQYF. For the CDR3, the DNA is TGTGCCAGCAGTTACTTCCCTCGAGGATCGGATACGCAGTATTTT. The chain carries TRBV6-5 and TRBJ2-3; no clear D gene. CDR1 MNHEY and CDR2 SVGAGI come from the germline V gene. Trimming shortened V by 1 base and J by 6 bases, and 14 bases separated the two germline ends. The CDR3 consists of 15 residues.

J is TRBJ2-3 and V is TRBV7-9; 10 nucleotides align to TRBD2. J gave up 3 bases and V 3 bases, and 9 bases lay outside the gene matches. Germline loops: CDR1 SEHNR, CDR2 FQNEAQ (reference sequence). The CDR3 totals 17 residues. CDR3 loop: CASSFSIRTSGTDTQYF. The CDR3 coding sequence is TGTGCCAGCAGCTTTAGTATCCGGACTAGCGGAACAGATACGCAGTATTTT.

The V gene is TRBV18, the J gene TRBJ1-2, with D possibly being TRBD1 (5 bases). The CDR3 sequence is 16 residues long. Germline CDR1 is KGHSH and CDR2 is LQKENI. V was clipped by 1 base and J by 1 base, with 13 bases between them. This chain's CDR3 is CASSPQGQAFNYGYTF. The CDR3 DNA reads as TGTGCCAGCTCACCACAGGGGCAAGCATTTAACTATGGCTACACCTTC.

The chain has TRBV5-6 and TRBJ2-2, with TRBD2 as a possible D gene (6 bases). Trimming removed 2 bases from V and 3 bases from J, with 14 bases in between. CDR1 is SGHDT and CDR2 is YYEEEE in the germline V gene. This CDR3 comprises 16 residues. CDR3 amino acids: CASSFGAGLDTGELFF. In nucleotides, the CDR3 is TGTGCCAGCAGCTTCGGGGCGGGATTGGACACCGGGGAGCTGTTTTTT.

This rearrangement joins TRBV21-1 to TRBJ2-7; no check of the table's D call, TRBD2, against the DNA was made. TRBV21-1 is a recognized pseudogene. The CDR3 runs to 19 residues. Here the CDR3 DNA reads TGTGCCAGCAGCATACGACTAAGGCCGGGCCATTTCGCGCCCTACGAGCAGTACTTC. Its protein is CASSIRLRPGHFAPYEQYF.

The genes are TRBV7-9 and TRBJ1-4; D remains ambiguous. The V end lost 8 bases, the J end lost 7 bases, and 5 bases lay between the germline ends. The CDR3 sequence is 10 residues long. From germline, CDR1 is SEHNR and CDR2 FQNEAQ (reference sequence). CDR3 region: CASAGEKLFF. CDR3 nucleotide sequence: TGTGCCAGCGCGGGTGAAAAACTGTTTTTT.

Here the CDR3 DNA reads TGTGCCAGCAGCCTACGGACTAGCGGTGAGCAGTTCTTC. It is translated as CASSLRTSGEQFF. V is TRBV5-8 and J is TRBJ2-1, with 10 bases identical to TRBD2. V trimming: 4 bases; J trimming: 9 bases; junction bases outside the gene matches: 4. Germline values: CDR1 SGHTS, CDR2 YDEGEE. This CDR3 spans 13 amino acids.

This chain links TRBV7-9 with TRBJ2-7; possible D gene TRBD2, 5 bases. The V gene's germline CDR1 is SEHNR and CDR2 FQNEAQ (reference sequence). The CDR3 sequence is 11 residues long. Trimming left V 11 bases short and J 1 base short, with 9 bases between. The CDR3 reads CAGGRSYEQYF. DNA of the CDR3: TGTGCCGGAGGTAGATCCTACGAGCAGTACTTC.

The chain employs TRBV18 and TRBJ1-1; possibly TRBD1 for D (6 bases). With 4 bases removed from V and 1 base from J, the gap between germline ends came to 13 bases. From germline, CDR1 is KGHSH and CDR2 LQKENI. The CDR3 loop spans 15 amino acids. The CDR3 protein is CASSQGGGPNTEAFF. CDR3 DNA sequence: TGTGCCAGCTCACAGGGAGGGGGGCCGAACACTGAAGCTTTCTTT.

The V call is TRBV7-2, the J call TRBJ1-1; TRBD1 is a possible D gene (5 bases). The CDR3 has 15 residues. The germline V gene encodes CDR1 SGHTA and CDR2 FQGNSA. Trimming pared 6 bases from V and 3 bases from J, leaving 17 bases between. CDR3 DNA: TGTGCCAGCAGATTTCGGACGGGGGTCGACACTGAAGCTTTCTTT. Translation gives CASRFRTGVDTEAFF. The whole variable domain, remainder taken from reference TRBV7-2 and TRBJ1-1, is GAGVSQSPSNKVTEKGKDVELRCDPISGHTALYWYRQSLGQGLEFLIYFQGNSAPDKSGLPSDRFSAERTGGSVSTLTIQRTQQEDSAVYLCASRFRTGVDTEAFFGQGTRLTVV.

The chain recombines TRBV5-6 with TRBJ1-1, with 7 bases matching TRBD1. The CDR3 is 15 residues long. The V gene's germline CDR1 is SGHDT and CDR2 YYEEEE. V gave up 2 bases and J gave up 6 bases; unmatched junction bases: 10. The CDR3 region is CASSFYDRDRAEAFF. The CDR3, as DNA: TGTGCCAGCAGCTTCTACGACAGGGATAGGGCTGAAGCTTTCTTT.

The chain uses TRBV4-1 and TRBJ1-4, with D possibly TRBD1 on 5 matching bases. Trimming removed 5 bases at V and 3 bases at J, with 25 bases between. The CDR3 length is 19 residues. Looked up from germline, CDR1 is MGHRA and CDR2 is YSYEKL. CDR3 amino acids: CASSKGAQSSTRSNEKLFF. In DNA, the CDR3 is TGCGCCAGCAGCAAAGGGGCTCAGTCAAGCACCCGCTCTAATGAAAAACTGTTTTTT.

The V gene is TRBV5-6, the J gene TRBJ2-1, with 9 bases matching TRBD1. The CDR3 loop spans 14 amino acids. Losses at the gene ends were 7 bases for V and 3 bases for J; bases not matched to a gene: 5. Germline CDR1 and CDR2: SGHDT and YYEEEE. CDR3 DNA: TGTGCCAGCCACCCGGGACAGGGCTACAATGAGCAGTTCTTC. Its translation is CASHPGQGYNEQFF. The complete variable domain, with remaining parts taken from reference TRBV5-6 and TRBJ2-1, reads DAGVTQSPTHLIKTRGQQVTLRCSPKSGHDTVSWYQQALGQGPQFIFQYYEEEERQRGNFPDRFSGHQFPNYSSELNVNALLLGDSALYLCASHPGQGYNEQFFGPGTRLTVL.

The chain is built from TRBV7-3 and TRBJ2-1, with D uncertain. The CDR3 loop spans 15 amino acids. The germline V and J ends were trimmed by 6 bases and 0 bases, with 12 bases remaining between them. Per germline, CDR1 SGHTA and CDR2 FQGTGA. The CDR3 sequence: CASSPERSSYNEQFF. CDR3 DNA sequence: TGTGCCAGCAGTCCCGAAAGGAGCTCCTACAATGAGCAGTTCTTC.

The chain links TRBV6-5 to TRBJ1-1; D gene ambiguous. V lost 4 bases and J 5 bases, leaving 11 bases between the germline ends. Germline V gene data show CDR1 as MNHEY and CDR2 as SVGAGI. The CDR3 sequence is 13 residues long. CDR3 bases: TGTGCCAGCAGTTCTCCAGGTCGGACTGAAGCTTTCTTT. Amino acids: CASSSPGRTEAFF.

The chain combines TRBV28 with TRBJ1-2, with 7 bases fitting TRBD1. The V gene's germline CDR1 is MDHEN and CDR2 SYDVKM. This CDR3 has 13 residues. J was trimmed by 8 bases and V by 2 bases; bases with no gene match: 5. The CDR3 sequence is CASSLPGGIGYTF. The CDR3, as DNA: TGTGCCAGCAGTTTACCAGGGGGGATCGGCTACACCTTC.

V usage is TRBV18 and J usage is TRBJ1-1; D is possibly TRBD1 (6 bases). V gave up 4 bases and J gave up 5 bases, with 11 bases separating them. The germline V gene encodes CDR1 KGHSH and CDR2 LQKENI. The CDR3 sequence is 13 residues long. CDR3 nucleotide sequence: TGTGCCAGCTCACAGGGACAACAGACTGAAGCTTTCTTT. Amino acids: CASSQGQQTEAFF.

The chain combines TRBV5-8 with TRBJ1-5, with 10 bases aligning to TRBD1. The CDR3 totals 16 residues. Germline CDR1 SGHTS, CDR2 YDEGEE. V trimming: 0 bases; J trimming: 7 bases; junction bases outside the gene matches: 7. The CDR3 bases are TGTGCCAGCAGCTTGGACGGGACAGGGGTTGAACAGCCCCAGCATTTT. It codes for CASSLDGTGVEQPQHF.

CDR3 sequence reads: CASRRGALNEKLFF. As DNA, the CDR3 is TGTGCCAGCAGACGGGGTGCACTTAATGAAAAACTGTTTTTT. The chain links TRBV7-9 to TRBJ1-4; D remains unclear. CDR1 SEHNR and CDR2 FQNEAQ come from the germline V gene (reference sequence). CDR3 length equals 14 residues. The V end was cut by 6 bases, the J end by 4 bases, with 12 bases between.

CDR3: CASSLSGRGYGYTF. The CDR3 DNA follows: TGTGCCAGCAGTTTATCCGGCAGGGGCTATGGCTACACCTTC. The rearrangement uses TRBV27 and TRBJ1-2; TRBD1 might be the D (6 bases). CDR1 and CDR2 from the germline V gene are MNHEY and SMNVEV (reference sequence). CDR3 length: 14 amino acids. V lost 0 bases to trimming and J lost 4 bases, with 9 bases between them.

This chain links TRBV11-3 with TRBJ2-7; D is perhaps TRBD1 (6 bases). Germline lookup yields CDR1 SGHNT and CDR2 YENEEA. The CDR3 is 14 amino acids. Trimming took off 2 bases at V and 3 bases at J, with 11 bases between the two ends. The chain's CDR3 is CASSLMTGGYEQYF. CDR3 in DNA: TGTGCCAGCAGCTTAATGACAGGAGGCTACGAGCAGTACTTC.

The V gene is TRBV18, the J gene TRBJ2-7; a possible D gene is TRBD2 (5 bases). The CDR3 length is 15 residues. Germline values: CDR1 KGHSH, CDR2 LQKENI. V was trimmed by 3 bases and J by 2 bases, leaving 14 bases between them. The CDR3 protein is CASSPLRGEAYEQYF. CDR3 DNA: TGTGCCAGCTCACCGCTCCGGGGTGAGGCCTACGAGCAGTACTTC.

The chain links TRBV7-2 to TRBJ2-7; D uncertain. V lost 1 base and J 3 bases, leaving 13 bases between the germline ends. The CDR3 has 15 amino acids. Per the germline V gene, CDR1 is SGHTA and CDR2 is FQGNSA. For the CDR3, the DNA is TGTGCCAGCAGCTTAGACCAGGCGTCCCTCTACGAGCAGTACTTC. Amino acid sequence: CASSLDQASLYEQYF.

The chain uses TRBV7-8 and TRBJ2-5; no firm D call. V gave up 1 base and J gave up 3 bases, with 6 bases separating them. Germline values: CDR1 SGHVS, CDR2 FQNEAQ. There are 13 residues in the CDR3. Here the CDR3 DNA reads TGTGCCAGCAGCTTAGTACGGGAAGAGACCCAGTACTTC. It is translated as CASSLVREETQYF.